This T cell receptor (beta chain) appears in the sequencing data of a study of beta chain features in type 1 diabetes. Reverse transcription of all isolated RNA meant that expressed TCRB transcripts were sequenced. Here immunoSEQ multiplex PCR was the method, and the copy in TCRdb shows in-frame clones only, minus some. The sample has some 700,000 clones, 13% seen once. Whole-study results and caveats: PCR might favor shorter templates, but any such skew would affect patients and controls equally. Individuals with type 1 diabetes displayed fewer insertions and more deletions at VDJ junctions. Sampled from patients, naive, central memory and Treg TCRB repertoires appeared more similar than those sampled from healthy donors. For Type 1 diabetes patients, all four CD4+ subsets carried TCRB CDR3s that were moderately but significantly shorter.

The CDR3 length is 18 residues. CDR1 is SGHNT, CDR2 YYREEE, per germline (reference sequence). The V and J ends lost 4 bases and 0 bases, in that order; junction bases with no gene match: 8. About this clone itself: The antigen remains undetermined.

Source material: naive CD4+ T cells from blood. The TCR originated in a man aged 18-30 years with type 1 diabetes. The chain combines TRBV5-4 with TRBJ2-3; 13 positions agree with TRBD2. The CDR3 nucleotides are TGTGCCAGCAGCAAAAGACTAGCGGGGGGCACTAGCACAGATACGCAGTATTTT. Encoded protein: CASSKRLAGGTSTDTQYF.